Listed here is a single T cell receptor (beta chain). Antigen specificity is unknown. Time point meaning: week 23, last vaccination. Vaccinated patients received 300 ug of mutant IDH1 20-mer peptide per dose, with topical imiquimod. Donors had new WHO grade 3 or 4 IDH1-mutant, ATRX-lost astrocytomas. This entry is derived from a study of a mutant IDH1 vaccine in newly diagnosed glioma. Study-wide background: Patients were given eight vaccinations, scheduled in weeks 1, 3, 5, 7, 11, 15, 19 and 23. Vaccine dosing followed radiotherapy by 4-6 weeks, or accompanied temozolomide cycles. The therapy given earlier, which was standard therapy, consisted of radiotherapy, temozolomide, or both, and most of the patients received both.

Germline V gives CDR1 LGHNA, CDR2 YSLEER. The CDR3 loop spans 14 amino acids. V gave up 2 bases and J gave up 2 bases; unmatched junction bases: 3. The repertoire was sequenced with immunoSEQ multiplex PCR; TCRdb's copy has only in-frame clones and lacks some. The data hold around 34,000 clones, with roughly 79% observed a single time. The source was PBMCs, collected from a glioma patient whose treatment included an IDH1 peptide vaccine. The TCR sequence derives from a man aged 35 to 55 with glioma. The rearrangement joins TRBV4-3 to TRBJ2-7, with TRBD1 identical over 7 bases. CDR3 region: CASSQRTGPYEQYF. CDR3 sequence (DNA): TGCGCCAGCAGCCAACGGACAGGCCCCTACGAGCAGTACTTC.